These 22 T cell receptor beta chains came from one sample sequenced in a study of blood T cell repertoires in COVID-19. Assay: immunoSEQ multiplex PCR; the TCRdb copy retains only in-frame clones and omits some. This table has 300,000 to 350,000 clones, roughly 86% appearing once. Sequenced input: peripheral blood. The receptors here all came from a woman in her sixties or seventies with COVID-19, enrolled during active disease.

The chain combines TRBV12-3 or TRBV12-4 with TRBJ2-2; D might be TRBD2 (5 bases). This CDR3 comprises 12 residues. V dropped 4 bases and J dropped 7 bases, with 7 bases sitting between them. The CDR3 coding sequence is TGTGCCAGCAGTTCCCGGGGCGGGGAGCTGTTTTTT. This encodes CASSSRGGELFF.

The V and J genes are TRBV27 and TRBJ1-2; no clear D. The CDR3 covers 13 residues. Germline V gene data show CDR1 as MNHEY and CDR2 as SMNVEV (reference sequence). Between the trimmed V and J ends, which lost 4 bases and 1 base, there was a span of 7 bases. The CDR3 region is CASSYRVNYGYTF. The DNA of the CDR3 is TGTGCCAGCAGTTATCGGGTTAACTATGGCTACACCTTC.

The chain uses TRBV19 and TRBJ1-2; 8 bases align to TRBD1. Per the germline V gene, CDR1 is LNHDA and CDR2 is SQIVND (reference sequence). The J segment lost 1 base and the V segment lost 6 bases, leaving 7 bases of the junction unmatched. This CDR3 is built from 15 residues. The CDR3 spells CASSPGQAYNYGYTF. The CDR3 DNA reads as TGTGCCAGTAGCCCGGGACAGGCCTATAACTATGGCTACACCTTC.

The rearrangement uses TRBV18 and TRBJ2-3; 12 positions match TRBD2. The length of the CDR3 is 20 residues. The V segment lost 3 bases and the J segment 5 bases; nucleotides outside the gene matches: 18. Germline lookup yields CDR1 KGHSH and CDR2 LQKENI. The CDR3 DNA reads TGTGCCAGCTCACCTACGGGACTAGCGGGCGGACCCACCAAGGGAGATACGCAGTATTTT. It is translated as CASSPTGLAGGPTKGDTQYF.

The chain recombines TRBV3-1 (or the pseudogene TRBV3-2) with TRBJ2-1; no firm D call. With 1 base removed from V and 8 bases from J, the gap between germline ends came to 18 bases. This CDR3 contains 16 residues. CDR1 and CDR2 from the germline V gene are LGHDT and YNNKEL (reference sequence). This CDR3 is CASSQVGAGFEDEQFF. CDR3 DNA: TGTGCCAGCAGCCAAGTTGGAGCCGGTTTTGAGGATGAGCAGTTCTTC.

This clone has just one count. The chain combines TRBV5-1 with TRBJ2-5, with TRBD2 identical over 9 bases. V shed 0 bases, J shed 5 bases, and the junction held 11 bases outside the gene matches. CDR3 length: 17 amino acids. Germline CDR1 SGHRS, CDR2 YFSETQ. CDR3 bases: TGCGCCAGCAGCTTGGCCAGAGCGGGGGGCTTTGGGGAGACCCAGTACTTC. Translating gives CASSLARAGGFGETQYF. The complete variable domain, with remaining parts taken from reference TRBV5-1 and TRBJ2-5, reads KAGVTQTPRYLIKTRGQQVTLSCSPISGHRSVSWYQQTPGQGLQFLFEYFSETQRNKGNFPGRFSGRQFSNSRSEMNVSTLELGDSALYLCASSLARAGGFGETQYFGPGTRLLVL.

This sequence joins TRBV5-1 and TRBJ1-4; D unclear. Germline-derived CDR1 and CDR2 are SGHRS and YFSETQ. V dropped 0 bases and J dropped 4 bases, with 10 bases sitting between them. The CDR3 is 15 amino acids. The chain's CDR3 is CASSLGGGHNEKLFF. CDR3 coding DNA: TGCGCCAGCAGCTTGGGCGGAGGCCATAATGAAAAACTGTTTTTT.

This clone was picked up a small number of times. This rearrangement joins TRBV3-1 (or the pseudogene TRBV3-2) to TRBJ1-1; D is undetermined. The CDR3 consists of 18 residues. Germline V gives CDR1 LGHDT, CDR2 YNNKEL (reference sequence). The V end was cut by 0 bases, the J end by 2 bases, with 19 bases between. The CDR3 is CASSQDYRLTPGNTEAFF. The CDR3 bases are TGTGCCAGCAGCCAAGATTACCGCCTTACCCCAGGAAACACTGAAGCTTTCTTT.

V is TRBV27 and J is TRBJ2-2, with 10 bases lining up with TRBD2. The CDR3 loop spans 14 amino acids. The trim removed 6 bases at V and 6 bases at J, leaving 4 bases unmatched. Germline values: CDR1 MNHEY, CDR2 SMNVEV (reference sequence). In nucleotides, the CDR3 is TGTGCCAGCAGCCCGGGACTAGCGTCCGGGGAGCTGTTTTTT. Translated: CASSPGLASGELFF.

This chain links TRBV6-5 with TRBJ1-1; a weak D match, TRBD1 (6 bases). V gave up 8 bases and J gave up 1 base, with 14 bases separating them. CDR1 and CDR2 from the germline V gene are MNHEY and SVGAGI. The CDR3 covers 14 residues. CDR3 region: CASRKGERNTEAFF. For the CDR3, the DNA is TGTGCCAGCCGTAAGGGGGAGCGGAACACTGAAGCTTTCTTT.

V usage is TRBV7-2 and J usage is TRBJ1-2, with D possibly being TRBD1 (6 bases). The CDR3 is 12 residues long. The germline V gene has CDR1 SGHTA and CDR2 FQGNSA. V lost 8 bases and J 5 bases, leaving 12 bases between the germline ends. The CDR3 reads CASRDTTYGYTF. CDR3 in DNA: TGTGCCAGCCGGGACACAACTTATGGCTACACCTTC.

V and J are TRBV5-3 and TRBJ1-2, with 8 bases aligning to TRBD1. TRBV5-3 is marked as an open reading frame, function uncertain. Trimming at V came to 7 bases and at J to 5 bases, leaving 16 bases not matched to a gene. The CDR3 is 16 residues long. In DNA, the CDR3 is TGTGCCAGATATCAGGTACCTGGGGACAGGCGTTATGGCTACACCTTC. This encodes CARYQVPGDRRYGYTF.

CDR3 sequence reads: CASSEGRGQGVNQPQHF. DNA for the CDR3: TGTGCCAGCAGTGAAGGTCGGGGACAGGGAGTCAATCAGCCCCAGCATTTT. The rearrangement uses TRBV2 and TRBJ1-5; TRBD1 aligns across 9 bases. The CDR3 covers 17 residues. In germline, CDR1 is SNHLY, CDR2 FYNNEI. V shed 1 base, J shed 3 bases, and the junction held 7 bases outside the gene matches.

The chain combines TRBV9 with TRBJ1-4; the D gene is possibly TRBD1 (6 bases). V was trimmed by 0 bases and J by 7 bases, leaving 16 bases between them. The germline CDR1 and CDR2 sequences are SGDLS and YYNGEE. The CDR3 is 16 residues long. The CDR3 nucleotides read TGTGCCAGCAGCGTAGAGGGAAACAGGGAGTCTGAAAAACTGTTTTTT. Translated, it gives CASSVEGNRESEKLFF.

The chain carries TRBV5-1 and TRBJ1-5, with TRBD1 identical over 7 bases. Losses at the gene ends were 4 bases for V and 3 bases for J; bases not matched to a gene: 4. Looked up from germline, CDR1 is SGHRS and CDR2 is YFSETQ. The CDR3 sequence is 14 residues long. The CDR3 sequence: CASSPGQANQPQHF. The DNA of the CDR3 is TGCGCCAGCAGCCCCGGACAGGCCAATCAGCCCCAGCATTTT.

This clone was observed once. V is TRBV6-5 and J is TRBJ1-3; no definite D call. Trimming removed 0 bases at V and 8 bases at J, with 17 bases between. The CDR3 consists of 16 residues. Germline CDR1 and CDR2: MNHEY and SVGAGI. CDR3 amino acids: CASSYSSMSLGYTIYF. The CDR3 nucleotides are TGTGCCAGCAGTTACTCCTCCATGAGCCTCGGGTACACCATATATTTT.

This clone turned up a few times. The chain has TRBV20-1 and TRBJ1-2; 9 nucleotides align to TRBD1. The CDR3 loop spans 11 amino acids. V dropped 5 bases and J dropped 8; count of bases not matched to a gene: 3. Germline V gene sequence: CDR1 DFQATT, CDR2 SNEGSKA (reference sequence). The CDR3 region is CSAWTGEGYTF. The CDR3 DNA is TGCAGTGCTTGGACAGGGGAAGGCTACACCTTC.

This chain connects TRBV5-1 to TRBJ1-1; D remains unclear. Trimming left V 0 bases short and J 6 bases short, with 9 bases between. This CDR3 has 13 amino acids. CDR1 is SGHRS and CDR2 is YFSETQ in the germline V gene. CDR3 residues: CASSLGGNAEAFF. The DNA for the CDR3 is TGCGCCAGCAGCTTGGGAGGGAATGCTGAAGCTTTCTTT.

This sequence joins TRBV11-2 and TRBJ2-7; possible D gene TRBD1, 8 bases. CDR1 is SGHAT and CDR2 is FQNNGV in the germline V gene. The CDR3 has 17 amino acids. Trimming took off 3 bases at V and 2 bases at J, with 20 bases between the two ends. CDR3 residues: CASSFKQTGGVTYEQYF. The CDR3 coding sequence is TGTGCCAGCAGCTTTAAACAAACAGGGGGGGTTACCTACGAGCAGTACTTC. Variable domain in full (rest from reference TRBV11-2 and TRBJ2-7): EAGVAQSPRYKIIEKRQSVAFWCNPISGHATLYWYQQILGQGPKLLIQFQNNGVVDDSQLPKDRFSAERLKGVDSTLKIQPAKLEDSAVYLCASSFKQTGGVTYEQYFGPGTRLTVT.

The chain has TRBV10-3 and TRBJ1-5, with D perhaps TRBD1 (5 bases). The CDR3 runs 14 residues. The germline V gene encodes CDR1 ENHRY and CDR2 SYGVKD. Trimming shortened V by 10 bases and J by 5 bases, and 18 bases separated the two germline ends. The CDR3 is CATAGGDGDQPQHF. The CDR3 DNA reads as TGTGCCACGGCGGGGGGTGATGGGGATCAGCCCCAGCATTTT.

V and J are TRBV1 and TRBJ2-7; the tabulated D call, TRBD2, remains unverified against the DNA. TRBV1 is assigned pseudogene status. This CDR3 contains 15 residues. CDR3 DNA: TGCACCAGCAGCCACCAAAATGCCTACTCCTACGAGCAGTACTTC. Protein sequence: CTSSHQNAYSYEQYF.

CDR3 sequence (DNA): TGTGCCAGCAGTCTATCTCCTTTTAGCGGGGAAACCTACGAGCAGTACTTC. Amino acid sequence: CASSLSPFSGETYEQYF. V gene TRBV28 combines with J gene TRBJ2-7, with 8 bases matching TRBD2. The germline V gene encodes CDR1 MDHEN and CDR2 SYDVKM. The V segment lost 5 bases and the J segment 2 bases; nucleotides outside the gene matches: 14. The CDR3 has 17 residues.